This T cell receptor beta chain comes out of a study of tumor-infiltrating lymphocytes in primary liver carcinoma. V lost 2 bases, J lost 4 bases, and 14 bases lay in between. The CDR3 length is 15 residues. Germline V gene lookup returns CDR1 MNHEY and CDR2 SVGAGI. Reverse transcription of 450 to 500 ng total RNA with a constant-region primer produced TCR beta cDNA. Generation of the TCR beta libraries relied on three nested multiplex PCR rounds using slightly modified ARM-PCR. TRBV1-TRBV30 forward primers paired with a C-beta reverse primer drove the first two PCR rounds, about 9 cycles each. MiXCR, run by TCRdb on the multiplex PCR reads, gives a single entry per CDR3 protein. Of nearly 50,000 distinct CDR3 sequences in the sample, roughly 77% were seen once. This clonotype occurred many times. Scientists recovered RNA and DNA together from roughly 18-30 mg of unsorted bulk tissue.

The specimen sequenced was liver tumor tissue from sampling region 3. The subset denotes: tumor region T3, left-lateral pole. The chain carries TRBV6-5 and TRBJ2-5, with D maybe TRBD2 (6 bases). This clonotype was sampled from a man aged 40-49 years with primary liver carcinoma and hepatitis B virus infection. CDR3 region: CASSYGGSSSETQYF. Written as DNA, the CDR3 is TGTGCCAGCAGTTACGGGGGGAGTTCCTCAGAGACCCAGTACTTC.